A single sample gave rise to the 12 T cell receptor beta chains below, sequenced in a study of cytomegalovirus exposure and HLA in healthy donors. Use of 60 Vbeta and 13 Jbeta primers characterized the PCR. Data came from immunoSEQ multiplex PCR; TCRdb stores just in-frame clones and leaves some out. The sample yields 130,000 or so clones, 60% to 80% seen once. The sequenced sample consisted of PBMCs. The origin of the receptors is a woman aged 60 to 75 in good health and CMV-seronegative.

The V call is TRBV11-2, the J call TRBJ2-7, with 13 nucleotides matching TRBD2. Losses at the gene ends were 4 bases for V and 2 bases for J; bases not matched to a gene: 2. The V gene's germline CDR1 is SGHAT and CDR2 FQNNGV. The CDR3 is made up of 15 amino acids. In nucleotides, the CDR3 is TGTGCCAGCAGCTACACTAGCGGGGGGGCCTACGAGCAGTACTTC. Amino acid sequence: CASSYTSGGAYEQYF.

This clone showed up just a few times. This chain joins TRBV28 and TRBJ2-7, with 10 nucleotides matching TRBD2. CDR1 and CDR2 (germline): MDHEN, SYDVKM. The CDR3 spans 16 residues. Trimming at V came to 6 bases and at J to 2 bases, leaving 10 bases not matched to a gene. The chain's CDR3 is CASRPAQLAGAYEQYF. The CDR3 nucleotides read TGTGCCAGCAGGCCTGCCCAGCTAGCGGGGGCCTACGAGCAGTACTTC.

The chain recombines TRBV6-5 with TRBJ2-3; D remains unclear. The V end was cut by 2 bases, the J end by 6 bases, with 12 bases between. CDR1 and CDR2 from the germline V gene are MNHEY and SVGAGI. The CDR3 is 14 residues long. CDR3 loop: CASSYGQPGDTQYF. Here the CDR3 DNA reads TGTGCCAGCAGTTACGGGCAGCCTGGGGATACGCAGTATTTT.

This clone was found a few times. The chain carries TRBV7-2 and TRBJ1-4; 7 nucleotides agree with TRBD1. With 2 bases clipped from V and 7 bases from J, the junction kept 4 bases outside the gene matches. CDR1 SGHTA and CDR2 FQGNSA come from the germline V gene. This CDR3 has 14 amino acids. CDR3 nucleotides: TGTGCCAGCAGCTTAATGACAGGGTCTGAAAAACTGTTTTTT. It translates to CASSLMTGSEKLFF.

The chain employs TRBV27 and TRBJ2-1; TRBD1 matches 11 bases. The CDR3 spans 16 residues. Germline values: CDR1 MNHEY, CDR2 SMNVEV (reference sequence). The ends lost 6 bases at V and 2 bases at J; junction bases unmatched: 6. The CDR3: CASRSPGQGAYNEQFF. CDR3 DNA: TGTGCCAGCAGGTCCCCGGGACAGGGGGCCTACAATGAGCAGTTCTTC.

CDR3 in amino acids: CASSVSGVPNYGYTF. CDR3 nucleotides: TGTGCCAGCAGTGTATCAGGGGTGCCTAACTATGGCTACACCTTC. This chain joins TRBV2 and TRBJ1-2; the D gene is possibly TRBD1 (6 bases). Per the germline V gene, CDR1 is SNHLY and CDR2 is FYNNEI. V lost 4 bases, J lost 0 bases, and 12 bases lay in between. The CDR3 covers 15 residues.

This rearrangement joins TRBV15 to TRBJ2-5; D might be TRBD2 (7 bases). This CDR3 is built from 12 residues. Per the germline V gene, CDR1 is LNHNV and CDR2 is YYDKDF (reference sequence). V lost 1 base and J lost 9, with 9 bases in between. CDR3 sequence (DNA): TGTGCCACCAGCAGAGGAGGGGGGGCCCAGTACTTC. Protein sequence: CATSRGGGAQYF.

V gene TRBV5-1 combines with J gene TRBJ2-7; 13 positions agree with TRBD2. V trimming: 0 bases; J trimming: 2 bases; junction bases outside the gene matches: 20. Germline CDR1 SGHRS, CDR2 YFSETQ. This CDR3 has 22 residues. As DNA, the CDR3 is TGCGCCAGCAGCTTGGTTTGGGACCCCCTGACTAGCGGGAGGAACGACGCCTACGAGCAGTACTTC. Its translation: CASSLVWDPLTSGRNDAYEQYF.

The chain couples TRBV30 to TRBJ2-5; TRBD2 aligns across 10 bases. The CDR3 runs to 15 residues. V trimming: 4 bases; J trimming: 2 bases; junction bases outside the gene matches: 7. Germline lookup yields CDR1 GTSNPN and CDR2 SVGIG (reference sequence). CDR3 coding DNA: TGTGCCTGGACTAAAGGACTAGCGGCTCAAGAGACCCAGTACTTC. Translated, it gives CAWTKGLAAQETQYF.

The V and J genes are TRBV1 and TRBJ1-3; the D call of TRBD1 is as the table states it, not checked on the DNA. TRBV1 is tagged as a pseudogene. CDR3 length: 17 residues. Written as DNA, the CDR3 is TGCACCAGCAACCCGGGACAGGGCGAAAGCTCTGGAAACACCATATATTTT. It encodes CTSNPGQGESSGNTIYF.

This clone was recorded once. V gene TRBV19 combines with J gene TRBJ1-4; 10 bases match TRBD1. This CDR3 region has 15 residues. Unmatched junction bases numbered 4, after V lost 5 bases and J lost 4 bases. Germline V gives CDR1 LNHDA, CDR2 SQIVND (reference sequence). CDR3 sequence: CASSLGQGLNEKLFF. CDR3 sequence (DNA): TGTGCCAGTAGTCTGGGACAGGGGCTTAATGAAAAACTGTTTTTT. Complete variable domain (other parts from reference TRBV19 and TRBJ1-4): DGGITQSPKYLFRKEGQNVTLSCEQNLNHDAMYWYRQDPGQGLRLIYYSQIVNDFQKGDIAEGYSVSREKKESFPLTVTSAQKNPTAFYLCASSLGQGLNEKLFFGSGTQLSVL.

This clone came up a few times. The rearrangement joins TRBV5-4 to TRBJ1-4, with D perhaps matching TRBD1 (5 bases). Germline values: CDR1 SGHNT, CDR2 YYREEE (reference sequence). The CDR3 totals 14 residues. Trimming took 4 bases from V and 8 from J, leaving 15 bases between them. CDR3 region: CASSLGGEVEKLFF. CDR3 DNA sequence: TGTGCCAGCAGCCTGGGGGGGGAGGTGGAAAAACTGTTTTTT.